The rows below give T cell receptor beta chains drawn from one sample of a study of metastatic and nonmetastatic thyroid tumors. TCRdb re-clonotyped the PCR reads through MiXCR. The sample yields around 20,000 clones, approximately 19% seen once. Sequenced input: blood. The source of these receptors is a female donor with papillary thyroid cancer or a benign thyroid nodule (not recorded which). Some clones in this sample may be carry-over from other donors' samples. CDR3s include the opening cysteine and the closing phenylalanine or tryptophan. The D gene is left open where the match is weak. For some rows the clone size is stated as once, few or many, or as a class when expanded; others skip it.

TRBD1	TRBV2	many	TRBJ1-2	CASSEAMVVAGGKGYTF	TGTGCCAGCAGTGAAGCTATGGTGGTGGCAGGGGGCAAAGGCTACACCTTC
NA	TRBV7-9	many	TRBJ1-4	CASRGDAGNEKLFF	TGTGCCAGCAGAGGGGACGCCGGAAATGAAAAACTGTTTTTT
TRBD1	TRBV29-1	many	TRBJ2-7	CSVDRTGNGEQYF	TGCAGCGTTGACAGGACAGGGAACGGCGAGCAGTACTTC
NA	TRBV6-2/TRBV6-3	many	TRBJ2-7	CASSYEGGTYEQYF	TGTGCCAGCAGTTACGAGGGCGGTACCTACGAGCAGTACTTC
NA	TRBV7-3	many	TRBJ1-4	CASSLTADNEKLFF	TGTGCCAGCAGCTTAACGGCCGATAATGAAAAACTGTTTTTT
TRBD1	TRBV4-1	many	TRBJ2-3	CASSQLTGGTGDTDTQYF	TGCGCCAGCAGCCAACTAACTGGGGGGACAGGAGACACAGATACGCAGTATTTT
NA	TRBV3-1	NA	TRBJ2-7	CASSQDKGAYEQYF	TGTGCCAGCAGCCAAGATAAGGGGGCCTACGAGCAGTACTTC
TRBD1	TRBV19	NA	TRBJ2-7	CASSITTGIYEQYF	TGTGCCAGTAGTATAACGACAGGGATCTACGAGCAGTACTTC
NA	TRBV6-1	medium-sized	TRBJ1-3	CASSQRRGGNSGNTIYF	TGTGCCAGCAGTCAGAGACGCGGCGGGAACTCTGGAAACACCATATATTTT
NA	TRBV5-1	many	TRBJ2-7	CASSLVGTPFGEQYF	TGCGCCAGCAGCTTGGTTGGGACACCGTTCGGCGAGCAGTACTTC
TRBD2	TRBV20-1	many	TRBJ2-1	CSAIVASGSSYNEQFF	TGCAGTGCTATCGTGGCTAGCGGGAGCTCCTACAATGAGCAGTTCTTC
TRBD2	TRBV6-1	many	TRBJ2-2	CASSEIAGGRGTGELFF	TGTGCCAGCAGTGAAATAGCGGGGGGGCGGGGCACCGGGGAGCTGTTTTTT
TRBD2	TRBV12-3/TRBV12-4	few	TRBJ2-3	CASIFHSGGTDTQYF	TGTGCCAGCATTTTCCACAGCGGGGGTACAGATACGCAGTATTTT
TRBD1	TRBV7-6	many	TRBJ2-7	CASGGQGIGPYEQYF	TGTGCCAGCGGGGGACAGGGGATCGGCCCCTACGAGCAGTACTTC
NA	TRBV6-1	NA	TRBJ2-2	CASRITGTGELFF	TGTGCCAGCAGAATTACAGGGACCGGGGAGCTGTTTTTT
TRBD2	TRBV5-4	few	TRBJ2-5	CASSTGGKGETQYF	TGTGCCAGCAGCACGGGGGGAAAGGGGGAGACCCAGTACTTC
TRBD2	TRBV20-1	NA	TRBJ2-3	CSARGLLAAPDTQYF	TGCAGTGCTAGAGGCCTACTAGCGGCCCCAGATACGCAGTATTTT
TRBD2	TRBV20-1	many	TRBJ2-5	CSARDGRGETQYF	TGCAGTGCTAGAGATGGGCGGGGGGAGACCCAGTACTTC
NA	TRBV28	medium-sized	TRBJ2-7	CASSLRQVSAEQYF	TGTGCCAGCAGTTTAAGGCAGGTGTCGGCCGAGCAGTACTTC
TRBD1	TRBV28	few	TRBJ1-5	CASTLGGGVGQPQHF	TGTGCCAGCACCTTGGGAGGGGGCGTGGGTCAGCCCCAGCATTTT
NA	TRBV28	medium-sized	TRBJ2-5	CASSFLQETQYF	TGTGCCAGCAGTTTTCTCCAAGAGACCCAGTACTTC